One and the same sample provided the 5 T cell receptor beta chains below, sequenced in a study of blood T cell repertoires in COVID-19. Here immunoSEQ multiplex PCR was the method, and the copy in TCRdb shows in-frame clones only, minus some. The table has about 400,000 clones, over 75% seen once. Sequenced: PBMCs or T cells enriched from blood (not recorded which). The receptor source for this set is a woman aged 25 to 45 who had recovered from COVID-19.

This chain links TRBV10-2 with TRBJ1-6; 7 bases match TRBD1. The CDR3 is 15 amino acids. Trimming at V came to 4 bases and at J to 5 bases, leaving 5 bases not matched to a gene. Germline CDR1 reads WSHSY; CDR2 reads SAAADI. CDR3: CASSALGQNNSPLHF. For the CDR3, the DNA is TGCGCCAGCAGTGCCTTGGGACAGAATAATTCACCCCTCCACTTT.

This clone has just a few counts. V is TRBV19 and J is TRBJ1-1; TRBD1 agrees at 9 bases. Germline V gene lookup returns CDR1 LNHDA and CDR2 SQIVND (reference sequence). CDR3 size: 17 residues. V lost 7 bases to trimming and J lost 0 bases; unmatched junction nucleotides: 12. The CDR3 sequence: CASTPVPGQGMNTEAFF. The CDR3 DNA is TGTGCCAGTACCCCGGTACCGGGACAGGGAATGAACACTGAAGCTTTCTTT.

The chain links TRBV24-1 to TRBJ1-5; a weak D match, TRBD1 (5 bases). Germline V CDR1 and CDR2: KGHDR, SFDVKD. The CDR3 has 14 amino acids. With 3 bases removed from V and 3 bases from J, the gap between germline ends came to 8 bases. The CDR3 sequence is CATSDRQFNQPQHF. The CDR3 DNA reads TGTGCCACCAGTGATCGACAGTTCAATCAGCCCCAGCATTTT.

The genes are TRBV11-2 and TRBJ1-1; D gene ambiguous. CDR1 is SGHAT, CDR2 FQNNGV, per germline. Trimming took 1 base from V and 3 from J, leaving 6 bases between them. CDR3 length: 13 amino acids. CDR3 coding DNA: TGTGCCAGCAGCTTAGGACGGGACACTGAAGCTTTCTTT. It codes for CASSLGRDTEAFF.

This clone appeared a single time. The genes are TRBV5-6 and TRBJ2-1, with 8 bases lining up with TRBD2. Germline V gene lookup returns CDR1 SGHDT and CDR2 YYEEEE. The CDR3 runs to 16 residues. V lost 4 bases to trimming and J lost 5 bases; unmatched junction nucleotides: 11. The CDR3 nucleotides read TGTGCCAGCAGCCCCGTTCGGGGGGGGCCACACAATGAGCAGTTCTTC. As protein: CASSPVRGGPHNEQFF.